This record concerns one TCR beta chain sequence. Germline V gene data show CDR1 as SGDLS and CDR2 as YYNGEE. CDR3 length equals 15 residues. V shed 3 bases, J shed 4 bases, and the junction held 5 bases outside the gene matches. This sample stems from a study of blood T cell repertoires in COVID-19. On the study more broadly: Two negative PCRs, clearance, or symptom resolution characterized the recovered Cohort 3 donors.

Original handling: It was from reference gene primer amplification that nucleated cell counts were estimated. Profiling relied on immunoSEQ multiplex PCR, and the TCRdb table lists in-frame clones only, not all of them. V, J and clone size are those of that table, while D and trimming were read from the DNA. The top ten clones hold roughly 3.7% of a sample with about 140,000 clones, roughly 84% of them seen once. The cohort comprised adults aged about 18 to 90 years residing in about two dozen US areas. Membership in each cohort depended on participant-reported clinical history. This sequence originates from a man in his fifties or sixties in a cohort exposed to, infected with or recovered from COVID-19 (not recorded which). Sequencing input: PBMCs or T cells enriched from blood (not recorded which). The V gene is TRBV9, the J gene TRBJ1-4, with 8 bases aligning to TRBD1. The CDR3 region is CASSDQGAHNEKLFF. In DNA, the CDR3 is TGTGCCAGCAGCGACCAGGGGGCACATAATGAAAAACTGTTTTTT.